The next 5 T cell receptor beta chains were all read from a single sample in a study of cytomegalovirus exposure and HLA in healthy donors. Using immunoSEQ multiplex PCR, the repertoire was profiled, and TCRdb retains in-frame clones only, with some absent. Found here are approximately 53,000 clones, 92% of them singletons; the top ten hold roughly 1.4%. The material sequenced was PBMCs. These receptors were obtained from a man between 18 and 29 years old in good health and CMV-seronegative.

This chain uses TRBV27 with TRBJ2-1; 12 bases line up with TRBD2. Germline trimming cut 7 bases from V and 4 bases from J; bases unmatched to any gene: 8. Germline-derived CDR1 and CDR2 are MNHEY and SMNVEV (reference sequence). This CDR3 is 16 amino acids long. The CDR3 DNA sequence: TGTGCCAGCACAGAACTAGCGGGAGGAGTATACAATGAGCAGTTCTTC. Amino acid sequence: CASTELAGGVYNEQFF.

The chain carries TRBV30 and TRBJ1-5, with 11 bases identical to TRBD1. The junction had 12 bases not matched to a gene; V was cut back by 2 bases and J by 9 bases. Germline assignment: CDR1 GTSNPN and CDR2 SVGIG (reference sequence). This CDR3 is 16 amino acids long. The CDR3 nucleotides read TGTGCCTGGAGTTTGCTTGGACAGGGGGCTTTGGGGCCCCAGCATTTT. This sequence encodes CAWSLLGQGALGPQHF.

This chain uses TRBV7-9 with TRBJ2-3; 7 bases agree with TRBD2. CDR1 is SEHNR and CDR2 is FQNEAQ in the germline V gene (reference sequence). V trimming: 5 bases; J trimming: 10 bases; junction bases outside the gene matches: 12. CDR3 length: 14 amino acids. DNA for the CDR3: TGTGCCAGCAGCCCTGGCGCCAGCGGGACTCCGCAGTATTTT. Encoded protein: CASSPGASGTPQYF.

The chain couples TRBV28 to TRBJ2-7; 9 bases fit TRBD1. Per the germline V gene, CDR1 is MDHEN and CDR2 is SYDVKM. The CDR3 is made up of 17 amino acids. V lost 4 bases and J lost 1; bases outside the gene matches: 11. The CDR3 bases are TGTGCCAGCAGTTACACGTGGACAGGGGTAAGATCCTACGAGCAGTACTTC. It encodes CASSYTWTGVRSYEQYF. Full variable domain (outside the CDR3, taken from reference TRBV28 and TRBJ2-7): DVKVTQSSRYLVKRTGEKVFLECVQDMDHENMFWYRQDPGLGLRLIYFSYDVKMKEKGDIPEGYSVSREKKERFSLILESASTNQTSMYLCASSYTWTGVRSYEQYFGPGTRLTVT.

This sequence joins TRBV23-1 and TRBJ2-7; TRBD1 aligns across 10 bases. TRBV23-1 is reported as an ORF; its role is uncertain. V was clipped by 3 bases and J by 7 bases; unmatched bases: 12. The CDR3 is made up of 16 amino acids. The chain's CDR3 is CASSHDPRTGGREQYF. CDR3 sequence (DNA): TGCGCCAGCAGTCATGACCCTAGGACAGGGGGTCGGGAGCAGTACTTC.